What follows is one TCR beta chain and its context. One junction end disagrees with the germline gene, perhaps due to a read error. From germline, CDR1 is LNHDA and CDR2 SQIVND (reference sequence). The CDR3 contains 17 residues. This record comes from a study of blood T cell repertoires in COVID-19. Whole-study context: Samples taken during acute and convalescent COVID-19 were collected in the United States, Italy and Spain. The analysed material was cDNA or gDNA that came from T cells, B-cell-depleted T cells, or PBMCs.

Source study methods: Estimated nucleated cell counts came from reference gene primer amplification. The method was immunoSEQ multiplex PCR; TCRdb's version includes in-frame clones alone and lacks a portion of them. V, J and clone size reflect that table, while D and trimming were determined from the DNA. The data show some 55,000 clones, 85% to 95% seen once. The sample was peripheral blood. The rearrangement joins TRBV19 to TRBJ2-1; 10 bases align to TRBD1. The source is a human donor in a cohort sampled during active COVID-19. The CDR3 protein is CATRDRGRSVSFNEQFF. CDR3 nucleotides: TGTGCCACCCGGGACAGGGGAAGGTCCGTGTCCTTCAATGAGCAGTTCTTC.